The rows below give T cell receptor beta chains drawn from one sample of a study of Graves' ophthalmopathy and Graves' hyperthyroidism. MiXCR was run by TCRdb on the multiplex PCR reads, yielding one entry per CDR3 protein. The sample records around 1,200,000 distinct CDR3 sequences, around a third being singletons. The sample taken for sequencing was peripheral blood or thyroid tissue (not recorded which). These receptors came from an adult man with Graves' hyperthyroidism. CDR3s include the opening cysteine and the closing phenylalanine or tryptophan. The D gene is left open where the match is weak. The size entry is marked missing in some rows and otherwise reads once, few, many or a size class.

size | D | J | V | length | CDR3 | DNA
few | . | TRBJ1-5 | TRBV7-8 | 14 | CATSPGQSFSPQHF | TGTGCCACCAGCCCCGGACAGAGTTTTTCGCCCCAGCATTTT
once | . | TRBJ1-1 | TRBV7-9 | 13 | CASARYMNTEAFF | TGTGCCAGCGCACGGTACATGAACACTGAAGCTTTCTTT
many | TRBD1 | TRBJ1-6 | TRBV10-2 | 15 | CASSSGTGDNSPLHF | TGCGCCAGCAGCTCCGGGACAGGGGATAATTCACCCCTCCACTTT
. | . | TRBJ2-5 | TRBV25-1 | 19 | CASSGQTRGFPGAPGTQYF | TGTGCCAGCAGTGGCCAGACCAGGGGATTCCCCGGGGCCCCGGGGACCCAGTACTTC
. | . | TRBJ2-7 | TRBV29-1 | 17 | CSVEGEMGGSAPYEQYF | TGCAGCGTTGAGGGGGAGATGGGAGGCAGTGCCCCCTACGAGCAGTACTTC
many | TRBD1 | TRBJ2-5 | TRBV24-1 | 15 | CATSDLTGNQETQYF | TGTGCCACCAGTGACCTGACAGGGAACCAAGAGACCCAGTACTTC
many | TRBD1 | TRBJ2-7 | TRBV20-1 | 13 | CSAPGQRSYEQYF | TGCAGTGCGCCGGGACAGCGCTCCTACGAGCAGTACTTC
. | . | TRBJ2-2 | TRBV12-5 | 13 | CASGYGMAGELFF | TGTGCTAGTGGTTACGGCATGGCCGGGGAGCTGTTTTTT
many | . | TRBJ1-3 | TRBV4-1 | 15 | CASSQDPGGGNTIYF | TGCGCCAGCAGCCAAGATCCAGGCGGGGGAAACACCATATATTTT
. | TRBD2 | TRBJ2-7 | TRBV10-2 | 14 | CASSAGLASTSQYF | TGCGCCAGCAGTGCAGGACTAGCGTCTACCTCTCAGTACTTC
. | . | TRBJ2-2 | TRBV12-3/TRBV12-4 | 15 | CASSPTRGGTGELFF | TGTGCCAGCAGTCCAACTAGAGGAGGGACCGGGGAGCTGTTTTTT
. | . | TRBJ1-5 | TRBV5-6 | 15 | CASSLGWYSNQPQHF | TGTGCCAGCAGCTTGGGCTGGTATAGCAATCAGCCCCAGCATTTT
many | . | TRBJ2-5 | TRBV24-1 | 15 | CATSDPVGGQETQYF | TGTGCCACCAGTGATCCCGTCGGGGGACAAGAGACCCAGTACTTC
few | . | TRBJ1-2 | TRBV7-6 | 13 | CASSLESYYGLHF | TGTGCCAGCAGCTTAGAATCCTATTATGGACTTCACTTC
. | . | TRBJ1-1 | TRBV7-9 | 11 | CASKLPVEAFF | TGTGCCTCGAAACTTCCAGTTGAAGCTTTCTTT
. | TRBD2 | TRBJ2-5 | TRBV7-2 | 13 | CALTGGFQETQYF | TGTGCCTTGACGGGGGGGTTCCAAGAGACCCAGTACTTC
few | . | TRBJ2-7 | TRBV10-3 | 15 | CAIRDRLSFNYEQYF | TGTGCCATCAGAGACAGGCTCTCCTTCAACTACGAGCAGTACTTC